These T cell receptor beta chains were read from a single sample in a study of T-cell reconstitution after alpha-beta-depleted transplantation in children. TCRdb re-derived calls from the PCR reads in MiXCR, one entry per CDR3 protein. The table lists about 240,000 distinct CDR3 sequences, roughly 24% of them singletons. Material: PBMCs, obtained before TCRalphabeta/CD19-depleted stem cell transplant. The receptors stem from a girl aged 2 to 10 with Fanconi anemia, due to receive a stem cell transplant. Both conserved end residues are part of each CDR3. A D gene is named only where the DNA matches it firmly. Some rows have no size entry. The others give once, few or many, or a class for an expanded clone.

d_gene,j_gene,v_gene,abundance,CDR3nt,CDR3aa
TRBD2,TRBJ2-3,TRBV15,many,TGTGCCACCAGCAGAATTAGCGGGAATGCAGATACGCAGTATTTT,CATSRISGNADTQYF
TRBD1,TRBJ1-2,TRBV20-1,-,TGCAGTGCTAGAGACGATTGGGGACAGGGGGGCGGCTACACCTTC,CSARDDWGQGGGYTF
-,TRBJ2-7,TRBV29-1,few,TGCAGCGCGTTGACCGACAGGAACGCCTACGAGCAGTACTTC,CSALTDRNAYEQYF
-,TRBJ2-3,TRBV5-1,many,TGCGCCAGCAGCGCGCGACTGGGCACAGATACGCAGTATTTT,CASSARLGTDTQYF
TRBD1,TRBJ2-5,TRBV2,few,TGTGCCAGCAACGGACAGGGGCAAGAGACCCAGTACTTC,CASNGQGQETQYF
TRBD2,TRBJ2-4,TRBV7-2,-,TGTGCCAGCAGCTTAGCCCTGCGGGGGGGCATTCAGTACTTC,CASSLALRGGIQYF
-,TRBJ2-7,TRBV28,once,TGTGCCAGCAGTCCCCAGTTGTACTACGAGCAGTACTTC,CASSPQLYYEQYF
-,TRBJ2-1,TRBV12-3/TRBV12-4,-,TGTGCCAGCAGGCCCGGAGCTAACGAGCAGTTCTTC,CASRPGANEQFF
TRBD1,TRBJ1-1,TRBV6-5,-,TGTGCCAGCAGTTCAGGGGGAAATGAAGCTTTCTTT,CASSSGGNEAFF
TRBD1,TRBJ1-2,TRBV20-1,many,TGCAGTGCTAGAGAAAGGACAGGGGGCTATGGCTACACCTTC,CSARERTGGYGYTF
TRBD1,TRBJ2-5,TRBV7-9,many,TGTGCCAGCAGCTTAGTGTCAGGGGGCGGAAAGACCCAGTACTTC,CASSLVSGGGKTQYF
-,TRBJ2-3,TRBV29-1,many,TGCAGCGTTGGATCGGTGGATACGCAGTATTTT,CSVGSVDTQYF
TRBD2,TRBJ2-7,TRBV7-8,-,TGTGCCAGCAGCTCCCCCCGGGGGGTAGTCTACGAGCAGTACTTC,CASSSPRGVVYEQYF
-,TRBJ2-1,TRBV23-1,many,TGCGCCAGCAGCCCCCCCGGTCAGTCGTGCAAAAAGGATGAGCAGTTCTTC,CASSPPGQSCKKDEQFF
-,TRBJ1-1,TRBV20-1,few,TGCAGCTCAATAGGGGAGGTGAACACTGAAGCTTTCTTT,CSSIGEVNTEAFF
TRBD1,TRBJ2-1,TRBV3-1,-,TGTGCCACCAGCCAAGGAGTGACAGGGGTTCCCTACAATGAGCAGTTCTTC,CATSQGVTGVPYNEQFF
-,TRBJ1-2,TRBV20-1,many,TGCAGTGCCCGCCGTATATGGGACCCCTATGGCTACACCTTC,CSARRIWDPYGYTF
-,TRBJ2-1,TRBV28,-,TGTGCCAGCGGGACTTTAACAGGGCTTTACAATGAGCAGTTCTTC,CASGTLTGLYNEQFF
-,TRBJ2-3,TRBV7-2,-,TGTGCCAGCAGTTCCGCAGGGGCGGGAGATACGCAGTATTTT,CASSSAGAGDTQYF
-,TRBJ1-2,TRBV25-1,many,TGTGCCAGCAGTGAATTAAGACAGGACACCTATGGCTACACCTTC,CASSELRQDTYGYTF
TRBD1,TRBJ1-2,TRBV25-1,many,TGTGCCAGCAGTGACGGGGGAAGGGGGCTGTTTAACTATGGCTACACCTTC,CASSDGGRGLFNYGYTF
TRBD2,TRBJ2-1,TRBV11-2,-,TGTGCCAGCAGCTTCGGACTAGCGGGAATGGAGCAGTTCTTC,CASSFGLAGMEQFF
TRBD1,TRBJ2-7,TRBV28,-,TGTGCCAGCAGTCCGGGGACAGGGGTTGGCTACTTC,CASSPGTGVGYF
TRBD2,TRBJ2-1,TRBV20-1,-,TGCAGTGCGCGCCCTAGCGGGGGGGCGAATGAGCAGTTCTTC,CSARPSGGANEQFF
-,TRBJ1-2,TRBV15,many,TGTGCCACCAGCAGAGATCCACAGAGGAGTGAGGGCTACACCTTC,CATSRDPQRSEGYTF
-,TRBJ1-5,TRBV12-3/TRBV12-4,many,TGTGCCAGCAGTTTGAGTCAACGGAATCAGCCCCAGCATTTT,CASSLSQRNQPQHF
-,TRBJ2-4,TRBV27,many,TGTGCCAGCAGTTTCTCGGGGCCGGGAATCGCCATTCAGTACTTC,CASSFSGPGIAIQYF
TRBD1,TRBJ2-5,TRBV20-1,-,TGCAGTGCTAACGGACAGGGCCAAGAGACCCAGTACTTC,CSANGQGQETQYF
-,TRBJ2-1,TRBV21-1,-,TGTGCCAGCAGAGGACAGGGGGGCGATGAGCAGTTCTTC,CASRGQGGDEQFF
-,TRBJ2-1,TRBV5-1,-,TGCGCCAGCAGCCGTCTCCCTCGCGATGAGCAGTTCTTC,CASSRLPRDEQFF
-,TRBJ2-3,TRBV7-6,many,TGTGCCAGCAGTTTCGGGAGCACAGATACGCAGTATTTT,CASSFGSTDTQYF
TRBD2,TRBJ2-3,TRBV29-1,many,TGCAGCGTTGAATCCCTAGCGGGCTTCACAGATACGCAGTATTTT,CSVESLAGFTDTQYF
-,TRBJ2-1,TRBV20-1,many,TGCAGTGCTAGCATGACCAGTGAGTGGTCATACAATGAGCAGTTCTTC,CSASMTSEWSYNEQFF
-,TRBJ2-2,TRBV29-1,few,TGCAGCGTTGAGCCCCAGGGCACCGGGGAGCTGTTTTTT,CSVEPQGTGELFF
-,TRBJ2-7,TRBV18,-,TGTGCCAGCTCACCACTGCAGGGAGGTGAGCAGTACTTC,CASSPLQGGEQYF
TRBD2,TRBJ2-3,TRBV4-2,few,TGTGCCAGCAGCCAAGCCCAGCGGGAAGGCACAGATACGCAGTATTTT,CASSQAQREGTDTQYF
TRBD1,TRBJ2-2,TRBV12-3/TRBV12-4,many,TGTGCCAGCAGTAGAAGGACAGGGACGAACACCGGGGAGCTGTTTTTT,CASSRRTGTNTGELFF
TRBD1,TRBJ1-4,TRBV20-1,few,TGCAGTGCCGGCCGACAGGGAGAAAAACTGTTTTTT,CSAGRQGEKLFF
TRBD1,TRBJ1-1,TRBV29-1,many,TGCAGCGTTGATGGGACAGGGAGGGGCACTGAAGCTTTCTTT,CSVDGTGRGTEAFF
TRBD1,TRBJ2-5,TRBV12-3/TRBV12-4,many,TGTGCCAGCAGTTTAGAGGGGGCCGACCAAGAGACCCAGTACTTC,CASSLEGADQETQYF
TRBD2,TRBJ2-5,TRBV5-1,few,TGCGCCAGCAGCTTGGTAGCTAGCGGGGGCCAAGAGACCCAGTACTTC,CASSLVASGGQETQYF
TRBD1,TRBJ2-7,TRBV29-1,many,TGCAGCGCCACCTCGACAGGGGCCTACGAGCAGTACTTC,CSATSTGAYEQYF
-,TRBJ1-3,TRBV5-1,-,TGCGCCAGCAGCTTGACCAAGGGGACTAGTGGAAACACCATATATTTT,CASSLTKGTSGNTIYF
TRBD2,TRBJ2-7,TRBV29-1,many,TGCAGCGTTGTACTAGCGGGGTACGAGCAGTACTTC,CSVVLAGYEQYF
TRBD2,TRBJ2-1,TRBV7-2,few,TGTGCCAGCAGCACCATACTAGCGTCCAATGAGCAGTTCTTC,CASSTILASNEQFF
-,TRBJ2-7,TRBV6-5,-,TGTGCCAGCAGTACTCAGGGATACGAGCAGTACTTC,CASSTQGYEQYF
-,TRBJ1-3,TRBV4-1,-,TGCGCCAGCAGCCAAGATCGAGGAAACACCATATATTTT,CASSQDRGNTIYF
-,TRBJ2-7,TRBV20-1,-,TGCAGTGCCAGTCGGGGAGGAACAGGAGGGTACGAGCAGTACTTC,CSASRGGTGGYEQYF
-,TRBJ2-1,TRBV29-1,-,TGCAGCGTTGAAGATCCGGGGGCCTACAATGAGCAGTTCTTC,CSVEDPGAYNEQFF
-,TRBJ2-7,TRBV29-1,-,TGCAGCGTTGGGGGATGGGTCGAGCAGTACTTC,CSVGGWVEQYF
TRBD1,TRBJ2-7,TRBV4-1,-,TGCGCCAGCAGCCAAACGGACAGGTATAATGACGAGCAGTACTTC,CASSQTDRYNDEQYF
-,TRBJ2-7,TRBV5-1,few,TGCGCCAGCAGCTTTGAAGGGGTCGAGCAGTACTTC,CASSFEGVEQYF
TRBD2,TRBJ2-3,TRBV29-1,many,TGCGAGCATAGCGGGAGTACAGATACGCAGTATTTT,CEHSGSTDTQYF
TRBD2,TRBJ2-6,TRBV7-1,-,TGTGCCAGCAGCTCATTAGGTGGACTAGCGGGAGGAGTGTCTGGGGCCAACGTCCTGACTTTC,CASSSLGGLAGGVSGANVLTF
-,TRBJ2-7,TRBV4-1,-,TGCGCCAGCAGCCAAGAAGGAGGTAGCGGCTACGAGCAGTACTTC,CASSQEGGSGYEQYF
TRBD1,TRBJ2-1,TRBV5-1,-,TGCGCCAGCAGCTGGGACAGAGCCTACAATGAGCAGTTCTTC,CASSWDRAYNEQFF
-,TRBJ2-1,TRBV29-1,-,TGCAGCGTTGTGTACAGATCAGATGAGCAGTTCTTC,CSVVYRSDEQFF
TRBD2,TRBJ2-1,TRBV19,few,TGTGCCAGTAGTATCCTAGCGGGAGGGGGGGGAAATGAGCAGTTCTTC,CASSILAGGGGNEQFF
-,TRBJ2-7,TRBV20-1,many,TGCAGTGCTAGATATGCCTACGAGCAGTACTTC,CSARYAYEQYF
-,TRBJ1-6,TRBV7-3,few,TGTGCCAGCAGCTTACAAGGGGCCGGTTCACCCCTCCACTTT,CASSLQGAGSPLHF